The clone carrying this TCR beta chain occurred a few times. Antigen unknown. Each CDR3 protein is one row after TCRdb ran MiXCR on the reads. The sample holds approximately 700,000 distinct CDR3 sequences, 35% to 45% seen once. This sample was taken from a study of T cell repertoires in cytomegalovirus infection. The wider study: Signatures in public TCR beta sequences pointed to both CMV infection and matching HLA type.

Study outcomes and limitations: The study found HLA-C-restricted CMV-specific TCR beta clonotypes dominating the ex vivo response. CMV carriers with the relevant HLA were identified by cumulative public TCR beta family frequency.

Germline assignment: CDR1 SGHRS and CDR2 YFSETQ. The CDR3 has 16 residues. Trimming stripped 0 bases from V and 0 bases from J, with 11 bases between. The chain joins TRBV5-1 to TRBJ2-3; D may be TRBD1 or TRBD2 (5 bases each). The receptor comes from a human donor in good health (CMV status not recorded). Some clones in this sample may be carry-over from other donors' samples. The specimen sequenced was PBMCs. CDR3 in DNA: TGCGCCAGCAGCTTGGACACAGGACTTAGCACAGATACGCAGTATTTT. Protein sequence: CASSLDTGLSTDTQYF.